These T cell receptor beta chains were read from a single sample in a study of shared clonotypes between healthy human individuals. The data were produced by immunoSEQ multiplex PCR, yet TCRdb's version contains in-frame clones alone and is incomplete. The table shows more than 550,000 clones, with around 91% occurring only once. Material for sequencing was memory CD8+ T cells from PBMCs. These receptor sequences come from a young man in good health. Some clones in this sample may be carry-over from other donors' samples. CDR3s include the opening cysteine and the closing phenylalanine or tryptophan. D genes are given only for firm matches. Only some rows state a clone size, as once, few, many or a class for expanded clones.

clone_size	d_call	j_call	v_call	cdr3_nt	cdr3_aa
NA	NA	TRBJ2-7	TRBV6-5	TGTGCCAGCAAAGGCCCCCGCCTCGAGCAGTACTTC	CASKGPRLEQYF
NA	TRBD1	TRBJ1-2	TRBV9	TGTGCCAGCAGCGTGGGGACAGGGCCCCTACCGAACTATGGCTACACCTTC	CASSVGTGPLPNYGYTF
NA	TRBD1	TRBJ1-4	TRBV4-1	TGCGCCAGCAGCCTGGGGGACAGGGATGAAAAACTGTTTTTT	CASSLGDRDEKLFF
NA	NA	TRBJ1-1	TRBV11-1	TGTGCCAGCAGCCGTCAAAGGGGCCAGGGGATTGAAGCTTTCTTT	CASSRQRGQGIEAFF
NA	NA	TRBJ2-7	TRBV7-9	TGTGCCAGCAGCTTAAATTTAGGCGGCGGCAGCTCCTACGAGCAGTACTTC	CASSLNLGGGSSYEQYF
NA	TRBD2	TRBJ2-3	TRBV29-1	TGCAGCGTTGAGGGGGGGAGCGGGCTTGGCACAGATACGCAGTATTTT	CSVEGGSGLGTDTQYF
NA	NA	TRBJ2-7	TRBV28	TGTGCCAGCAGCCCGAGAAGAGAGCTCGACGAGCAGTACTTC	CASSPRRELDEQYF
NA	NA	TRBJ2-1	TRBV19	TGTGCCAGTAGTGCAGGAGCCTACAATGAGCAGTTCTTC	CASSAGAYNEQFF
NA	TRBD1	TRBJ2-5	TRBV27	TGTGCCAGCAGTAGGAGACCGGGACAGGGGGCGTGGGAGACCCAGTACTTC	CASSRRPGQGAWETQYF
NA	NA	TRBJ2-3	TRBV7-9	TGTGCCAGCAGCGCTGGGACATCTAGGGCCACAGATACGCAGTATTTT	CASSAGTSRATDTQYF
NA	TRBD1	TRBJ2-1	TRBV28	TGTGCCAGCAGGGATTACAGGGGGATGAATGAGCAGTTCTTC	CASRDYRGMNEQFF
NA	TRBD1	TRBJ1-5	TRBV9	TGTGCCAGCAGCCCCTCGGACAGGGTCAATCAGCCCCAGCATTTT	CASSPSDRVNQPQHF
NA	NA	TRBJ2-7	TRBV6-5	TGTGCCAGCAGTTTTCTAGAAGGGGTGCGCGAGCAGTACTTC	CASSFLEGVREQYF
NA	NA	TRBJ1-3	TRBV7-9	TGTGCCAGCAGCTCGACCGATTGGGGCATTATCGGAAACACCATATATTTT	CASSSTDWGIIGNTIYF
NA	TRBD2	TRBJ2-1	TRBV7-2	TGTGCCAGCAGCGATCGGACTAGCGATGAGCAGTTCTTC	CASSDRTSDEQFF
NA	NA	TRBJ2-5	TRBV6-1	TGTGCCAGCAGTGAATTTTGGGCAGGGCAAGAGACCCAGTACTTC	CASSEFWAGQETQYF
NA	TRBD2	TRBJ2-7	TRBV28	TGTGCCAGCAGTTTCGGACTAGCGGCCTACGAGCAGTACTTC	CASSFGLAAYEQYF
NA	NA	TRBJ2-5	TRBV30	TGTGCCTGGGAGAGGGGGGGCCCTCAAGAGACCCAGTACTTC	CAWERGGPQETQYF
NA	NA	TRBJ2-3	TRBV4-1	TGCGCCAGCAGCCCTCGGATGATATCGGGAACAGATACGCAGTATTTT	CASSPRMISGTDTQYF
NA	TRBD1	TRBJ2-7	TRBV15	TGTGCCACCAGCAGGGATCGGACAGGGTACTACGAGCAGTACTTC	CATSRDRTGYYEQYF
NA	NA	TRBJ1-5	TRBV2	TGTGCCAGCACCGAATATCGGGCGGCCAGGGGCAATCAGCCCCAGCATTTT	CASTEYRAARGNQPQHF
NA	TRBD1	TRBJ2-2	TRBV28	TGTGCCAGCGCCACCGGGACAGGGGGCTTCACCGGGGAGCTGTTTTTT	CASATGTGGFTGELFF
NA	NA	TRBJ1-5	TRBV5-8	TGTGCCAGCAGCTCCTTACCGCGGGGGTGGAATCAGCCCCAGCATTTT	CASSSLPRGWNQPQHF
NA	NA	TRBJ1-1	TRBV4-1	TGCGCCAGCAGCCAAGGCCCCACGGGGCACGGTGAAGCTTTCTTT	CASSQGPTGHGEAFF
NA	NA	TRBJ2-1	TRBV7-9	TGTGCCAGCACCCCCACTTGGGACGAGACCTACAATGAGCAGTTCTTC	CASTPTWDETYNEQFF
NA	NA	TRBJ1-4	TRBV28	TGTGCCAGCAATCCTCGGGACATCGGAGAAAAACTGTTTTTT	CASNPRDIGEKLFF
NA	NA	TRBJ2-7	TRBV27	TGTGCCAGCAGTCCCGGTGGCGTTTACTACGAGCAGTACTTC	CASSPGGVYYEQYF
NA	NA	TRBJ2-1	TRBV6-6	TGTGCCAGCAGTTATAATGAGCAGTTCTTC	CASSYNEQFF
NA	NA	TRBJ1-5	TRBV7-9	TGTGCCAGCAGCCGAGCTGGGCGCAATCAGCCCCAGCATTTT	CASSRAGRNQPQHF
NA	TRBD1	TRBJ2-3	TRBV7-6	TGTGCCAGCAGCTTTTTCCGGGACAGGGGGATGAGGACAGATACGCAGTATTTT	CASSFFRDRGMRTDTQYF
once	NA	TRBJ1-5	TRBV14	TGTGCCAGCAGCCAAGATACCAGCAATCAGCCCCAGCATTTT	CASSQDTSNQPQHF
NA	NA	TRBJ2-5	TRBV28	TGTGCCAGCACCCCCCTCCGGGACCAACAAGAGACCCAGTACTTC	CASTPLRDQQETQYF
NA	TRBD2	TRBJ2-3	TRBV4-3	TGCGCCAGCAGCCAGGGGACTAGTCGGGGCACAGATACGCAGTATTTT	CASSQGTSRGTDTQYF
NA	TRBD2	TRBJ2-3	TRBV27	TGTGCCAGCAGTCCCGACGGGACTAGCGGCACAGATACGCAGTATTTT	CASSPDGTSGTDTQYF
NA	TRBD1	TRBJ1-1	TRBV4-3	TGCGCCAGCAGCCAATTCTGGACAGGGGGAAACACTGAAGCTTTCTTT	CASSQFWTGGNTEAFF
NA	NA	TRBJ2-5	TRBV15	TGTGCCACCAGCAGACAGGGATCAGAGACCCAGTACTTC	CATSRQGSETQYF